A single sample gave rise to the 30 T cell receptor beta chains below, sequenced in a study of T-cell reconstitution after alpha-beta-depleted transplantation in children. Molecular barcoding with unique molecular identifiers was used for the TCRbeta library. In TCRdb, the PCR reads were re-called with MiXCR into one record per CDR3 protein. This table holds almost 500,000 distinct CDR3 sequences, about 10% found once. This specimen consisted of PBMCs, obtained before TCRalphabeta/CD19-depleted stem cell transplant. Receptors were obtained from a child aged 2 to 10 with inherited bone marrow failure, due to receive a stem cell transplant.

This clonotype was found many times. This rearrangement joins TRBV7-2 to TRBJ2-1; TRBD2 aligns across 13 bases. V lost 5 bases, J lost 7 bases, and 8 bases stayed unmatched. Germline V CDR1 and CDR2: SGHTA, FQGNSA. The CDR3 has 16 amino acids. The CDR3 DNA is TGTGCCAGCAGCCGTGAACTAGCGGGGGGGGCTAATGAGCAGTTCTTC. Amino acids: CASSRELAGGANEQFF.

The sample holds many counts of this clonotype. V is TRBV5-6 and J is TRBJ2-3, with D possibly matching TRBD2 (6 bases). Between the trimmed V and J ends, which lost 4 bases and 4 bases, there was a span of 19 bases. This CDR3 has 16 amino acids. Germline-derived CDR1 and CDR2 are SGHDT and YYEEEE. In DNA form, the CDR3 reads TGTGCCAGCAGCCTTAAACCGGGACGGAGGGCAGATACGCAGTATTTT. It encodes CASSLKPGRRADTQYF.

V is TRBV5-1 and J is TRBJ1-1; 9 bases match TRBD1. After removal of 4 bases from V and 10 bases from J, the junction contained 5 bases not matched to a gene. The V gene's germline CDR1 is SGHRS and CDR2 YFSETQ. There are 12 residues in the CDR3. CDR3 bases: TGCGCCAGCAGCCGGGACAGGGAAGGAGCTTTCTTT. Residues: CASSRDREGAFF.

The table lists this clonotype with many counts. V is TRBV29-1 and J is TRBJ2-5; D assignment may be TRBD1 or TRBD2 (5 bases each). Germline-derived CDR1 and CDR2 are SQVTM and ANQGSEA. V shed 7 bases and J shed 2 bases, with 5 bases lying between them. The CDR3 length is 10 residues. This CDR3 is CSGGQETQYF. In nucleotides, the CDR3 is TGCAGCGGGGGGCAAGAGACCCAGTACTTC.

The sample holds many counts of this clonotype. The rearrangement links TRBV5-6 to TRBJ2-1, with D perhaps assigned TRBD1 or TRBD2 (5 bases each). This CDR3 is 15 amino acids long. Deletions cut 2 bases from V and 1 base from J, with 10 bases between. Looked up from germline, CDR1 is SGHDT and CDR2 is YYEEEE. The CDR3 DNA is TGTGCCAGCAGCTTTGGGGGTTGGTCCTACAATGAGCAGTTCTTC. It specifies CASSFGGWSYNEQFF.

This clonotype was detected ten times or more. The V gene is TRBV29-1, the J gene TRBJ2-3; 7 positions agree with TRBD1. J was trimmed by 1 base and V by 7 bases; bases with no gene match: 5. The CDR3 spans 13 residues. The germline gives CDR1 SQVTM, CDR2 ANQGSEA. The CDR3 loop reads CSDSTGGTDTQYF. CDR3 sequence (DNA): TGCAGCGATTCTACAGGGGGCACAGATACGCAGTATTTT.

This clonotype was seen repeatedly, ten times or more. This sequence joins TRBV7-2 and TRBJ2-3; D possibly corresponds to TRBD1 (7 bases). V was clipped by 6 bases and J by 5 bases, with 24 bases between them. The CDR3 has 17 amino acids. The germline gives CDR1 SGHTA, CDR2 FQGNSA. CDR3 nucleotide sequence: TGTGCCAGCAGAAAACGACAGGGTAGGGGGGCACAAGATACGCAGTATTTT. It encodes CASRKRQGRGAQDTQYF.

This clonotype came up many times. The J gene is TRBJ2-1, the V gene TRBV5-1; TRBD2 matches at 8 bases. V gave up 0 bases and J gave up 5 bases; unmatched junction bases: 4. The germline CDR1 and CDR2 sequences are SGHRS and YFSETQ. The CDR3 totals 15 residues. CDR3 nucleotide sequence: TGCGCCAGCAGCTTGGCTGTAGCGGGAAACAATGAGCAGTTCTTC. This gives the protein CASSLAVAGNNEQFF.

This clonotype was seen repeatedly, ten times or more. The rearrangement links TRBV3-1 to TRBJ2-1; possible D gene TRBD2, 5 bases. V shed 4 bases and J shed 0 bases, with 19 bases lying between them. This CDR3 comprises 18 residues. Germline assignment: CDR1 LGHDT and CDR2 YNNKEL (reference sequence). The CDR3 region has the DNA TGTGCCAGCAGCCGGGGTCTGGCAGGTGAGGGCTCCTACAATGAGCAGTTCTTC. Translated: CASSRGLAGEGSYNEQFF.

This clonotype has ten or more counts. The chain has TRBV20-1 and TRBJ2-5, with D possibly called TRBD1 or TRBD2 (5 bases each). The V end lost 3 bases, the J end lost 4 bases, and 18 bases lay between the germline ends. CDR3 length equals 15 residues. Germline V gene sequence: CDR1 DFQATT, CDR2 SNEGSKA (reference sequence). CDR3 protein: CSARSGDEEGETQYF. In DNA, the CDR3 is TGCAGTGCTAGGTCCGGGGACGAGGAAGGAGAGACCCAGTACTTC.

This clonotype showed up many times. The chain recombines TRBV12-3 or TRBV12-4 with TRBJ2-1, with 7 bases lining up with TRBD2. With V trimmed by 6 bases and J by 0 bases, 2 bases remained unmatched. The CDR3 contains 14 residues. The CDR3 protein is CASRQRGSYNEQFF. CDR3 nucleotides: TGTGCCAGCAGGCAGCGGGGCTCCTACAATGAGCAGTTCTTC.

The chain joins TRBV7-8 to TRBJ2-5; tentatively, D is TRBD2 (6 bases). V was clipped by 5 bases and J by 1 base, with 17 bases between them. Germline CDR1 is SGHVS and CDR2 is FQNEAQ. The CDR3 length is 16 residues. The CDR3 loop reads CASSPLGTPCQETQYF. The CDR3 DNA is TGTGCCAGCAGCCCGTTAGGGACTCCATGCCAAGAGACCCAGTACTTC.

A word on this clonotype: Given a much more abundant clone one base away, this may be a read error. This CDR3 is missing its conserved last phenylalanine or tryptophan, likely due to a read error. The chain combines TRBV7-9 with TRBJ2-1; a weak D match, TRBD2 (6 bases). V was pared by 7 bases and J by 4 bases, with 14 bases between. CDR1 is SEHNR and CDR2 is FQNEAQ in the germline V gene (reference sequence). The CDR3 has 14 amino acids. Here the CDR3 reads CASTHGTAYNEQFS. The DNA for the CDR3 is TGTGCCAGCACACACGGGACTGCTTACAATGAGCAGTTCTCC.

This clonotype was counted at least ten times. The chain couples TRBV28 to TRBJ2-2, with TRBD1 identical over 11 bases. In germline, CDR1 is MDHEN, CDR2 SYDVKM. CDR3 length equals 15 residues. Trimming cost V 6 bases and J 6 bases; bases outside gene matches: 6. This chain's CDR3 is CASSRGTGGPGELFF. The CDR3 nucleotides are TGTGCCAGCAGCCGAGGGACAGGGGGTCCCGGGGAGCTGTTTTTT.

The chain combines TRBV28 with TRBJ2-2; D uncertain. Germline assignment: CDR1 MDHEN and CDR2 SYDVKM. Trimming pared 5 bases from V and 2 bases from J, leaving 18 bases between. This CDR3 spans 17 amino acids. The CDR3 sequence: CASSVTTQSPNTGELFF. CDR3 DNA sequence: TGTGCCAGCAGTGTAACGACCCAAAGCCCCAACACCGGGGAGCTGTTTTTT. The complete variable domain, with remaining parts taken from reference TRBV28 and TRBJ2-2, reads DVKVTQSSRYLVKRTGEKVFLECVQDMDHENMFWYRQDPGLGLRLIYFSYDVKMKEKGDIPEGYSVSREKKERFSLILESASTNQTSMYLCASSVTTQSPNTGELFFGEGSRLTVL.

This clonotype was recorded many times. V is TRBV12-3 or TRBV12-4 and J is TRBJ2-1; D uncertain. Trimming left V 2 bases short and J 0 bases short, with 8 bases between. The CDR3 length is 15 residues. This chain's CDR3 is CASSLRPSSYNEQFF. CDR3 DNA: TGTGCCAGCAGTTTACGACCGAGCTCCTACAATGAGCAGTTCTTC.

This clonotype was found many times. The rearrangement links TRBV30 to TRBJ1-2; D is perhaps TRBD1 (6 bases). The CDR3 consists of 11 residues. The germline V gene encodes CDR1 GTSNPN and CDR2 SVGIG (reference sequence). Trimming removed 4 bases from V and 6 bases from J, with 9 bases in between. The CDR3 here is CAWIEGDGYTF. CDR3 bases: TGTGCCTGGATAGAGGGGGATGGCTACACCTTC.

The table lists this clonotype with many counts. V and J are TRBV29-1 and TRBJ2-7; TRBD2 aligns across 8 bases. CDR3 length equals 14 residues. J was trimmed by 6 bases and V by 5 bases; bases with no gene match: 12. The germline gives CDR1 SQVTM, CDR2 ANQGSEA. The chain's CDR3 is CSVLPPGGPFEQYF. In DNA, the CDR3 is TGCAGCGTTTTACCCCCGGGAGGGCCCTTCGAGCAGTACTTC.

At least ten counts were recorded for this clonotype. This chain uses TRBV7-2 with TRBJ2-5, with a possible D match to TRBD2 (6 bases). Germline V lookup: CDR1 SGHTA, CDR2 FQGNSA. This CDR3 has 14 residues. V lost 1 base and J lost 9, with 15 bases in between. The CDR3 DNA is TGTGCCAGCAGCTTAGGGGCAGCACCGGGGGCCCAGTACTTC. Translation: CASSLGAAPGAQYF.

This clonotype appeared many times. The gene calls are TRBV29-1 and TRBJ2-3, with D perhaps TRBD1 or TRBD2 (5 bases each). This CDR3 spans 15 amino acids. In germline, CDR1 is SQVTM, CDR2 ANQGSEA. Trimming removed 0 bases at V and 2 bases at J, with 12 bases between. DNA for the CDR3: TGCAGCGTTGAAGATGGGGGAATCTACACAGATACGCAGTATTTT. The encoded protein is CSVEDGGIYTDTQYF.

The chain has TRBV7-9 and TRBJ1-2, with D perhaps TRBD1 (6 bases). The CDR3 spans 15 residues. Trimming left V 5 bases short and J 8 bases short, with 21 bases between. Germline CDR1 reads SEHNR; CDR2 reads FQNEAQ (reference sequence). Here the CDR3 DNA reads TGTGCCAGCAGCATCTCCGCCACAGGGCTGGAGGGCTACACCTTC. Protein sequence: CASSISATGLEGYTF.

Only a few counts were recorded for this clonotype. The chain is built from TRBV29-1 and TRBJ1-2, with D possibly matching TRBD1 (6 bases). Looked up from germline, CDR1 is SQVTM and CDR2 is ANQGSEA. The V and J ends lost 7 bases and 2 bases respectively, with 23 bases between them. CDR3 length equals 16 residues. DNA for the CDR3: TGCAGCGCAAAACAGGGTATCGGGGTCTCCAACTATGGCTACACCTTC. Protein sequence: CSAKQGIGVSNYGYTF.

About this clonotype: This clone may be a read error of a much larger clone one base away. The CDR3 reads CASSFPPGDDTDTQYF. DNA for the CDR3: TGCGCCAGCAGCTTCCCTCCGGGCGATGACACAGATACGCAGTATTTT. This sequence joins TRBV5-1 and TRBJ2-3; D unresolved. CDR3 length: 16 amino acids. Germline assignment: CDR1 SGHRS and CDR2 YFSETQ. V was trimmed by 2 bases and J by 2 bases, leaving 15 bases between them.

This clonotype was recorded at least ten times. This CDR3 is CASGVRGSSYNSPLHF. As DNA, the CDR3 is TGTGCCAGCGGCGTCAGGGGGAGCTCCTATAATTCACCCCTCCACTTT. V and J are TRBV27 and TRBJ1-6, with 7 bases identical to TRBD1. This CDR3 is built from 16 residues. Per the germline V gene, CDR1 is MNHEY and CDR2 is SMNVEV (reference sequence). The junction had 7 bases not matched to a gene; V was cut back by 8 bases and J by 0 bases.

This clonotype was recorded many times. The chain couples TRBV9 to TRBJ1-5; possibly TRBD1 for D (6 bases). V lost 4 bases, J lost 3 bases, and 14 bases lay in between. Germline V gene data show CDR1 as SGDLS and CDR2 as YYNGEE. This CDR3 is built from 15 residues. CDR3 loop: CASSLEGVPNQPQHF. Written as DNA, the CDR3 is TGTGCCAGCAGCCTCGAGGGGGTCCCCAATCAGCCCCAGCATTTT.

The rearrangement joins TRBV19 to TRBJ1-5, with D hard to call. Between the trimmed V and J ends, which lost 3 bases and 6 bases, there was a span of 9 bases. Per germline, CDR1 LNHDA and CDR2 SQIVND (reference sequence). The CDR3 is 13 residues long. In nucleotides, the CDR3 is TGTGCCAGTAGTATTCGGACCTCTCAGCCCCAGCATTTT. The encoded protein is CASSIRTSQPQHF.

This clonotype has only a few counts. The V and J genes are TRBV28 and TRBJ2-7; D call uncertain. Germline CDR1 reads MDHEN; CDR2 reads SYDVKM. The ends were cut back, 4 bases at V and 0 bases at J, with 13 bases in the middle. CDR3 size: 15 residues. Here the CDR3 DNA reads TGTGCCAGCAGTTCGACACCGCAGAGCTCCTACGAGCAGTACTTC. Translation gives CASSSTPQSSYEQYF.

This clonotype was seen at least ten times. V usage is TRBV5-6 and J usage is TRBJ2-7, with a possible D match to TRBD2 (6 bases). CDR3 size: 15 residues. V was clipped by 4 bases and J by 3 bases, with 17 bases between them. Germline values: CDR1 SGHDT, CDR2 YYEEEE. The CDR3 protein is CASSLTSRRVYEQYF. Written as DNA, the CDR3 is TGTGCCAGCAGCCTTACTAGCAGGAGGGTCTACGAGCAGTACTTC.

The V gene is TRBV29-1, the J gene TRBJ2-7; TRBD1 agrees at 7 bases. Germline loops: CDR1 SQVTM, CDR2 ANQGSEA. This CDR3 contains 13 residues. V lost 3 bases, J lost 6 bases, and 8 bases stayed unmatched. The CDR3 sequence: CSVDRGRRGEQYF. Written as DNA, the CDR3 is TGCAGCGTTGACAGGGGGAGAAGGGGCGAGCAGTACTTC.

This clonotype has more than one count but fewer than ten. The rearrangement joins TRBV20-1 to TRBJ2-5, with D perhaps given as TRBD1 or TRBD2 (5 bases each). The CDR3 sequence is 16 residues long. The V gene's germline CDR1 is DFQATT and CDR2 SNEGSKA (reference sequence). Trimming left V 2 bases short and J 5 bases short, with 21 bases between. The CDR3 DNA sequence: TGCAGTGCTAGAATGTATGTAGGGACCTGGGGGGAGACCCAGTACTTC. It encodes CSARMYVGTWGETQYF.